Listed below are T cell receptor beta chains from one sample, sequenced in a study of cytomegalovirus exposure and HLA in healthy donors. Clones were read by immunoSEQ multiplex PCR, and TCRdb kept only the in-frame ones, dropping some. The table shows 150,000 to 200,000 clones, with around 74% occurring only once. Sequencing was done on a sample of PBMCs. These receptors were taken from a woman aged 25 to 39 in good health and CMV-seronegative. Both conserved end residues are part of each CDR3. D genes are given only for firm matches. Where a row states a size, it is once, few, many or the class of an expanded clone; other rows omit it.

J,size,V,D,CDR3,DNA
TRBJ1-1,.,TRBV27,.,CASSFSGGLTEAFF,TGTGCCAGCAGTTTTTCTGGGGGCCTCACTGAAGCTTTCTTT
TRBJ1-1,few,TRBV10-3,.,CASSYEGRGNTEAFF,TGTGCCAGCAGTTACGAGGGCAGGGGCAACACTGAAGCTTTCTTT
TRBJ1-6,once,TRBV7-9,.,CASSLSGDSPLHF,TGTGCCAGCAGCTTATCAGGGGACTCACCCCTCCACTTT
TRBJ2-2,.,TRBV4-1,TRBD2,CASSQVRGVTGELFF,TGCGCCAGCAGCCAAGTTCGGGGGGTCACCGGGGAGCTGTTTTTT
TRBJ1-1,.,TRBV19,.,CASSTPSTEAFF,TGTGCCAGTAGTACGCCGAGCACTGAAGCTTTCTTT
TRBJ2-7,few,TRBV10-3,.,CAISESAFEQYF,TGTGCCATCAGTGAGTCGGCATTCGAGCAGTACTTC
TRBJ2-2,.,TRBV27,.,CASRITRENTGELFF,TGTGCCAGCAGAATTACGCGGGAGAACACCGGGGAGCTGTTTTTT
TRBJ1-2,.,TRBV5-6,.,CASSFRGVTNGYTF,TGTGCCAGCAGCTTCCGGGGGGTTACTAATGGCTACACCTTC
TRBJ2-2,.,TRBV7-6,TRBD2,CASSLGLFTGELFF,TGTGCCAGCAGCTTGGGACTATTTACCGGGGAGCTGTTTTTT
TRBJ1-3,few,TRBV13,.,CASSLGGRGFSGNTIYF,TGTGCCAGCAGCTTGGGGGGTCGAGGGTTCTCTGGAAACACCATATATTTT
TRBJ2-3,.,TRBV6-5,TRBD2,CASGGSGGAWDTQYF,TGTGCCAGCGGGGGTAGCGGGGGGGCCTGGGATACGCAGTATTTT
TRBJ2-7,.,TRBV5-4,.,CASSQTAFSSYEQYF,TGTGCCAGCAGTCAGACAGCTTTTAGCTCCTACGAGCAGTACTTC
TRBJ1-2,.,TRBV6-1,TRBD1,CASSDPGQGRLGYTF,TGTGCCAGCAGTGACCCGGGACAGGGGCGCTTGGGCTACACCTTC
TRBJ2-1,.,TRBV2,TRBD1,CASRSGQGSSYNEQFF,TGTGCCAGCAGGAGTGGACAGGGGTCTTCCTACAATGAGCAGTTCTTC
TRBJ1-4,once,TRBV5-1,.,CARQGKDEKLFF,TGCGCCAGACAGGGAAAGGATGAAAAACTGTTTTTT
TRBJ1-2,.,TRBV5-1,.,CASSLEYGRGGYTF,TGCGCCAGCAGCTTGGAATACGGGAGGGGTGGCTACACCTTC
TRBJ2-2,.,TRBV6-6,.,CASVPLWGRPGELFF,TGTGCCAGTGTCCCCCTTTGGGGGAGGCCCGGGGAGCTGTTTTTT
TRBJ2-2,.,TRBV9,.,CASSTRTSNTGELFF,TGTGCCAGCAGCACTCGGACATCGAACACCGGGGAGCTGTTTTTT
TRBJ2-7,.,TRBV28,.,CASTAGGSYEQYF,TGTGCCAGCACGGCAGGAGGATCCTACGAGCAGTACTTC
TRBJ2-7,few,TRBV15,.,CATSRGLDSLSYEQYF,TGTGCCACCAGCAGAGGGTTGGACAGCCTCTCCTACGAGCAGTACTTC
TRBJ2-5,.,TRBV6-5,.,CASSYLGAETQYF,TGTGCCAGCAGTTACCTGGGGGCGGAGACCCAGTACTTC
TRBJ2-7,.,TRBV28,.,CASTTPPGHEQYF,TGTGCCAGCACCACACCCCCAGGGCACGAGCAGTACTTC
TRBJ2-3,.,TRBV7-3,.,CASSLKGDTQYF,TGTGCCAGCAGCTTAAAGGGGGATACGCAGTATTTT
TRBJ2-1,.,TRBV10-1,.,CASSEPRGSYNEQFF,TGCGCCAGCAGTGAGCCACGGGGGTCCTACAATGAGCAGTTCTTC
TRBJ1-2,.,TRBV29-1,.,CSVDLGVNYGYTF,TGCAGCGTTGACTTAGGAGTTAACTATGGCTACACCTTC
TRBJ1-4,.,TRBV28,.,CASQWDTTNEKLFF,TGTGCCAGCCAGTGGGACACAACTAATGAAAAACTGTTTTTT
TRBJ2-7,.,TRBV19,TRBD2,CASSTLATSSYEQYF,TGTGCCAGTAGTACACTAGCGACGAGCTCCTACGAGCAGTACTTC
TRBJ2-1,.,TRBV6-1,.,CASSEGLGQAYNEQFF,TGTGCCAGCAGTGAAGGTCTGGGCCAAGCCTACAATGAGCAGTTCTTC
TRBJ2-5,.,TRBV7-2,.,CASSLRSPGQWAKETQYF,TGTGCCAGCAGCTTAAGGTCCCCTGGACAGTGGGCGAAGGAGACCCAGTACTTC
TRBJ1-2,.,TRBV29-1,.,CSVPSWGVDYGYTF,TGCAGCGTTCCCTCATGGGGGGTTGACTATGGCTACACCTTC
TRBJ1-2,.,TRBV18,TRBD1,CASSPVDRNYGYTF,TGTGCCAGCTCACCCGTGGACAGGAACTATGGCTACACCTTC
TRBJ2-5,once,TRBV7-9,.,CASSSIRGQETQYF,TGTGCCAGCAGCTCGATCCGGGGACAAGAGACCCAGTACTTC
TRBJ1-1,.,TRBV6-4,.,CASSDGERGTSAEAFF,TGTGCCAGCAGTGACGGAGAGAGGGGGACATCCGCTGAAGCTTTCTTT
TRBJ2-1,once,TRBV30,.,CAWSPGPPKQFF,TGTGCCTGGAGCCCTGGCCCCCCGAAGCAGTTCTTC
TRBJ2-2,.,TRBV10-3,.,CATRVEGGGELFF,TGTGCCACCAGGGTCGAGGGTGGCGGGGAGCTGTTTTTT
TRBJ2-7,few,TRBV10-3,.,CAISEVLGGSSYEQYF,TGTGCCATCAGTGAGGTTCTTGGGGGGTCGTCCTACGAGCAGTACTTC
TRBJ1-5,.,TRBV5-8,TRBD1,CASRPTGVKQPQHF,TGTGCCAGCAGACCGACAGGGGTCAAGCAGCCCCAGCATTTT
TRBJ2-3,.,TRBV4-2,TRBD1,CASSPYQGAETQYF,TGTGCCAGCAGCCCATACCAGGGGGCCGAGACGCAGTATTTT
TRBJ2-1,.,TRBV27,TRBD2,CASSLLAGAYNEQFF,TGTGCCAGCAGTCTACTAGCGGGGGCCTACAATGAGCAGTTCTTC
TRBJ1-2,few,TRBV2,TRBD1,CASTRTGEDYGYTF,TGTGCCAGCACGAGGACAGGGGAAGACTATGGCTACACCTTC
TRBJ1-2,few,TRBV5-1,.,CASSFDGWSYGYTF,TGCGCCAGCAGCTTTGACGGGTGGAGTTATGGCTACACCTTC
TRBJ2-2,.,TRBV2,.,CASSAEGTTGELFF,TGTGCCAGCAGTGCGGAGGGGACCACCGGGGAGCTGTTTTTT
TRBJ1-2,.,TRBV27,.,CASSPSMQRPIYTF,TGTGCCAGCAGTCCATCTATGCAGAGGCCTATCTACACCTTC
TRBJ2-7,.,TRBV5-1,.,CASSLELLAYEQYF,TGCGCCAGCAGCTTGGAGCTCCTGGCCTACGAGCAGTACTTC
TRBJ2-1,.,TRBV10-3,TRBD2,CATVAGGNYNEQFF,TGTGCCACCGTAGCGGGGGGGAACTACAATGAGCAGTTCTTC
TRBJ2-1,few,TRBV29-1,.,CSGGKSSYNEQFF,TGCAGCGGAGGAAAAAGCTCCTACAATGAGCAGTTCTTC
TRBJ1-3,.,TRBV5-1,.,CASSFGQRNTIYF,TGCGCCAGCAGCTTCGGACAGAGAAACACCATATATTTT
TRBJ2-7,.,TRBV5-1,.,CASSLELSYEQYF,TGCGCCAGCAGCTTGGAACTTTCCTACGAGCAGTACTTC
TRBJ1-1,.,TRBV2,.,CASSPLGSRATEAFF,TGTGCCAGCAGTCCTCTCGGCAGCAGGGCGACTGAAGCTTTCTTT
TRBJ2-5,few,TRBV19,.,CASSIVTGKYQETQYF,TGTGCCAGTAGTATAGTAACAGGGAAGTACCAAGAGACCCAGTACTTC